What follows are 24 T cell receptor beta chains derived from one specimen sequenced in a study of blood T cell repertoires in COVID-19. Generated by immunoSEQ multiplex PCR, the TCRdb table keeps only in-frame clones and is missing some. The profile shows some 270,000 clones, roughly 86% of them singletons. Sequences were obtained from peripheral blood. These receptors originate from a woman in her sixties or seventies who had recovered from COVID-19.

This chain links TRBV2 with TRBJ1-1, with a possible D match to TRBD1 (6 bases). This CDR3 is built from 14 residues. Germline CDR1 is SNHLY and CDR2 is FYNNEI. Trimming removed 1 base from V and 5 bases from J, with 11 bases in between. Here the CDR3 DNA reads TGTGCCAGCAGTGAAGACAGGGAATTAACTGAAGCTTTCTTT. It specifies CASSEDRELTEAFF.

The genes are TRBV3-1 (or the pseudogene TRBV3-2) and TRBJ2-7; the match to TRBD2 covers 10 bases. V was pared by 0 bases and J by 7 bases, with 9 bases of the junction left unmatched. The germline CDR1 and CDR2 sequences are LGHDT and YNNKEL (reference sequence). This CDR3 has 16 residues. In DNA form, the CDR3 reads TGTGCCAGCAGCCAAGAATGGAAGCGGGGGGGTTCTGAGCAGTACTTC. Translated, it gives CASSQEWKRGGSEQYF.

The genes are TRBV29-1 and TRBJ2-4; 7 bases are shared with TRBD1. V dropped 6 bases and J dropped 7; count of bases not matched to a gene: 6. Germline V gives CDR1 SQVTM, CDR2 ANQGSEA. This CDR3 region has 12 residues. CDR3 DNA sequence: TGCAGCGTCGCTGGGACAGCTAACATTCAGTACTTC. Protein product: CSVAGTANIQYF. Full variable domain (remainder filled in from reference TRBV29-1 and TRBJ2-4): SAVISQKPSRDICQRGTSLTIQCQVDSQVTMMFWYRQQPGQSLTLIATANQGSEATYESGFVIDKFPISRPNLTFSTLTVSNMSPEDSSIYLCSVAGTANIQYFGAGTRLSVL.

The gene calls are TRBV11-2 and TRBJ1-2; the D is unclear. CDR3 length equals 13 residues. CDR1 is SGHAT, CDR2 FQNNGV, per germline. Trimming cost V 4 bases and J 8 bases, with 14 bases left between them. CDR3 amino acids: CASSSLSGGGYTF. CDR3 sequence (DNA): TGTGCCAGCAGCTCTCTTTCGGGAGGGGGCTACACCTTC.

The gene calls are TRBV5-1 and TRBJ1-1; 7 bases align to TRBD1. V was clipped by 4 bases and J by 6 bases; unmatched bases: 6. The CDR3 sequence is 13 residues long. Germline lookup yields CDR1 SGHRS and CDR2 YFSETQ. The CDR3 region has the DNA TGCGCCAGCAGCCTAGGACAGGAGGCTGAAGCTTTCTTT. Its protein product is CASSLGQEAEAFF.

This clone was recorded only once. The chain combines TRBV25-1 with TRBJ2-6; TRBD1 agrees at 8 bases. Looked up from germline, CDR1 is MGHDK and CDR2 is SYGVNS. The V gene end was trimmed by 1 base and the J gene end by 8 bases; junction bases not matched to a gene: 4. The CDR3 extends over 15 amino acids. CDR3 in DNA: TGTGCCAGCAGTGAATTGAGGGACAGGACCAACGTCCTGACTTTC. Protein product: CASSELRDRTNVLTF.

V usage is TRBV6-5 and J usage is TRBJ1-1; D is perhaps TRBD1 (6 bases). Germline assignment: CDR1 MNHEY and CDR2 SVGAGI. The CDR3 has 12 residues. With 3 bases removed from V and 10 bases from J, the gap between germline ends came to 12 bases. The CDR3 nucleotides are TGTGCCAGCAGTTATCCAGGGGAGAGAGCTTTCTTT. Residues: CASSYPGERAFF.

The chain employs TRBV27 and TRBJ1-5; D remains unclear. The CDR3 spans 14 residues. Trimming cost V 5 bases and J 9 bases, with 17 bases left between them. The germline V gene encodes CDR1 MNHEY and CDR2 SMNVEV (reference sequence). This CDR3 reads CASSLAPQEWPQHF. CDR3 nucleotides: TGTGCCAGCAGTCTAGCCCCACAAGAATGGCCCCAGCATTTT.

This chain uses TRBV18 with TRBJ1-2; TRBD1 aligns across 7 bases. CDR3 length: 15 amino acids. J gave up 5 bases and V 3 bases, and 9 bases lay outside the gene matches. The germline gives CDR1 KGHSH, CDR2 LQKENI. DNA for the CDR3: TGTGCCAGCTCACCCCCGGGCGACAGGGTATATGGCTACACCTTC. Translation gives CASSPPGDRVYGYTF.

Here the CDR3 reads CASSQGTGYEKLFF. Here the CDR3 DNA reads TGTGCCAGCAGCCAAGGGACAGGGTATGAAAAACTGTTTTTT. This chain uses TRBV4-2 with TRBJ1-4; 8 nucleotides line up with TRBD1. Unmatched junction bases numbered 1, after V lost 1 base and J lost 6 bases. This CDR3 region has 14 residues. Germline lookup yields CDR1 LGHNA and CDR2 YNFKEQ.

J is TRBJ2-2 and V is TRBV3-1 (or the pseudogene TRBV3-2); the D gene is possibly TRBD1 (5 bases). V was clipped by 8 bases and J by 4 bases, with 23 bases between them. Germline assignment: CDR1 LGHDT and CDR2 YNNKEL (reference sequence). This CDR3 region has 17 residues. In nucleotides, the CDR3 is TGTGCCAGCGACAAGGGGAAGGGGATTAGGTCCACCGGGGAGCTGTTTTTT. It specifies CASDKGKGIRSTGELFF.

V is TRBV9 and J is TRBJ2-7; 10 bases map to TRBD1. This CDR3 is 15 amino acids long. V lost 4 bases to trimming and J lost 5 bases; unmatched junction nucleotides: 9. The V gene's germline CDR1 is SGDLS and CDR2 YYNGEE. The DNA for the CDR3 is TGTGCCAGCAGCTGGGAAGGGACAGGGGACCACGAGCAGTACTTC. This sequence encodes CASSWEGTGDHEQYF.

The chain links TRBV5-4 to TRBJ1-4; tentative D call: TRBD1 (5 bases). CDR3 length equals 15 residues. V was pared by 4 bases and J by 7 bases, with 17 bases between. Germline V gene data show CDR1 as SGHNT and CDR2 as YYREEE (reference sequence). The CDR3 sequence is CASSPRGGRSEKLFF. The CDR3 bases are TGTGCCAGCAGCCCCCGGGGGGGGAGGAGTGAAAAACTGTTTTTT.

The rearrangement joins TRBV15 to TRBJ1-2, with 7 nucleotides matching TRBD1. The CDR3 covers 13 residues. V shed 0 bases and J 8 bases; nucleotides not matched to a gene: 3. From germline, CDR1 is LNHNV and CDR2 YYDKDF (reference sequence). CDR3 sequence: CATSRDQGGGYTF. The CDR3 DNA sequence: TGTGCCACCAGCAGAGATCAGGGGGGCGGCTACACCTTC. Full variable domain (rest looked up from reference TRBV15 and TRBJ1-2): DAMVIQNPRYQVTQFGKPVTLSCSQTLNHNVMYWYQQKSSQAPKLLFHYYDKDFNNEADTPDNFQSRRPNTSFCFLDIRSPGLGDTAMYLCATSRDQGGGYTFGSGTRLTVV.

This CDR3 reads CASRGTGLAGELFF. The CDR3 nucleotides are TGTGCCAGCAGAGGGACAGGGTTGGCCGGGGAGCTGTTTTTT. This chain uses TRBV2 with TRBJ2-2; TRBD1 agrees at 9 bases. Germline V gives CDR1 SNHLY, CDR2 FYNNEI. Trimming at V came to 6 bases and at J to 6 bases, leaving 5 bases not matched to a gene. The CDR3 extends over 14 amino acids.

The chain recombines TRBV4-2 with TRBJ2-5, with D possibly being TRBD1 (8 bases). Germline lookup yields CDR1 LGHNA and CDR2 YNFKEQ. The CDR3 consists of 15 residues. V dropped 0 bases and J dropped 9 bases, with 17 bases sitting between them. This CDR3 is CASSQEAGQEFAQYF. The CDR3 DNA reads TGTGCCAGCAGCCAAGAAGCGGGACAGGAATTCGCCCAGTACTTC.

CDR3 coding DNA: TGTGCCAGCAGCGTGAATCCCGGGGGGGAAAAACTGTTTTTT. Protein sequence: CASSVNPGGEKLFF. V is TRBV9 and J is TRBJ1-4, with TRBD1 as a possible D gene (5 bases). The germline gives CDR1 SGDLS, CDR2 YYNGEE. This CDR3 contains 14 residues. V dropped 2 bases and J dropped 8 bases, with 13 bases sitting between them.

The chain is built from TRBV7-3 and TRBJ2-1, with 11 bases that match TRBD2. This CDR3 has 16 residues. Germline-derived CDR1 and CDR2 are SGHTA and FQGTGA. V dropped 2 bases and J dropped 8; count of bases not matched to a gene: 8. Written as DNA, the CDR3 is TGTGCCAGCAGCTTAGCTAGCGGGGGGTATAGCGATGAGCAGTTCTTC. Its translation: CASSLASGGYSDEQFF.

This chain links TRBV11-3 with TRBJ2-5; 8 positions agree with TRBD1. The CDR3 runs to 14 residues. The V gene's germline CDR1 is SGHNT and CDR2 YENEEA. The V segment lost 3 bases and the J segment 4 bases; nucleotides outside the gene matches: 4. CDR3 in amino acids: CASSFRGQGETQYF. In DNA form, the CDR3 reads TGTGCCAGCAGCTTCCGAGGACAGGGAGAGACCCAGTACTTC. The whole variable domain, remainder taken from reference TRBV11-3 and TRBJ2-5, is EAGVVQSPRYKIIEKKQPVAFWCNPISGHNTLYWYLQNLGQGPELLIRYENEEAVDDSQLPKDRFSAERLKGVDSTLKIQPAELGDSAVYLCASSFRGQGETQYFGPGTRLLVL.

To note about this clone: The same CDR3 also results from other DNA sequences found in this sample. The chain couples TRBV9 to TRBJ2-1; TRBD1 matches 8 bases. This CDR3 is 14 amino acids long. The trim removed 4 bases at V and 5 bases at J, leaving 5 bases unmatched. Germline V CDR1 and CDR2: SGDLS, YYNGEE. For the CDR3, the DNA is TGTGCCAGCAGCCCCGGACAGGGCGACAATGAGCAGTTCTTC. Its protein product is CASSPGQGDNEQFF.

In DNA, the CDR3 is TGCGCCAGCAGTCTCGAACGCGGGGGGGCCAGGGATACGCAGTATTTT. Its protein is CASSLERGGARDTQYF. The chain joins TRBV4-1 to TRBJ2-3, with 9 bases lining up with TRBD2. Trimming at V came to 6 bases and at J to 6 bases, leaving 13 bases not matched to a gene. Per the germline V gene, CDR1 is MGHRA and CDR2 is YSYEKL. The length of the CDR3 is 16 residues.

This chain connects TRBV11-2 to TRBJ1-1, with TRBD1 matching over 9 bases. After removal of 4 bases from V and 2 bases from J, the junction contained 8 bases not matched to a gene. This CDR3 contains 16 residues. Germline CDR1 reads SGHAT; CDR2 reads FQNNGV. CDR3 sequence: CASSSRTGEKNTEAFF. In DNA, the CDR3 is TGTGCCAGCAGCTCCCGGACAGGGGAGAAAAACACTGAAGCTTTCTTT.

Concerning this clone itself: One end of the junction fails to match germline, which may point to a read error. This chain joins TRBV4-1 and TRBJ2-7; no firm D call. The CDR3 runs to 12 residues. Looked up from germline, CDR1 is MGHRA and CDR2 is YSYEKL. CDR3 bases: TGCGCCAGCAGCCAAGGTTGGTTTCCTACCGACTTC. Translation gives CASSQGWFPTDF.

A few counts support this clone. This chain uses TRBV7-2 with TRBJ1-1; perhaps TRBD1 as D (5 bases). Trimming cost V 0 bases and J 7 bases, with 15 bases left between them. Germline V CDR1 and CDR2: SGHTA, FQGNSA. CDR3 length: 15 residues. CDR3: CASSLAFWDSSEAFF. The CDR3 nucleotides are TGTGCCAGCAGCTTAGCATTCTGGGACTCCAGTGAAGCTTTCTTT. The complete variable domain, with remaining parts taken from reference TRBV7-2 and TRBJ1-1, reads GAGVSQSPSNKVTEKGKDVELRCDPISGHTALYWYRQSLGQGLEFLIYFQGNSAPDKSGLPSDRFSAERTGGSVSTLTIQRTQQEDSAVYLCASSLAFWDSSEAFFGQGTRLTVV.